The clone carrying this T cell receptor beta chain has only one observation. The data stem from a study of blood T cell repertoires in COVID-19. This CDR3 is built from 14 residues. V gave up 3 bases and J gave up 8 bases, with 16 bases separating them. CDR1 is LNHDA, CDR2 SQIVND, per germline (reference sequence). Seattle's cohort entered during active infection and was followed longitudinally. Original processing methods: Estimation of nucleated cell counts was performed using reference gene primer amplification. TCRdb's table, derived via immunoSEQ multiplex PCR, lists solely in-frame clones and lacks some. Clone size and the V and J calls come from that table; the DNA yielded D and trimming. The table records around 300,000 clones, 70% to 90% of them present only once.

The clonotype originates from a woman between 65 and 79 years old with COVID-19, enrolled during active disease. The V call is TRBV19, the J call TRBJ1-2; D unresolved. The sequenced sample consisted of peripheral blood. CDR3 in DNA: TGTGCCAGTAGTATTATGGTTGCCCCTAGGGGCTACACCTTC. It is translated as CASSIMVAPRGYTF.